This TCR beta chain was recovered during a study of T cell responses to AZD1222 COVID-19 vaccine. General study points: Donors, mostly white British, included more females; clonal diversity was possibly underestimated. Once two AZD1222 doses were given, Spike-specific TCR breadth and depth went up. Repertoire samples came only from after the peak T cell response. Spike-spanning, vaccine-associated CD4 TCRs were dominant at 160-218 and 743-854.

Only in-frame clones appear in the TCRdb table, and some are missing; sequencing was by immunoSEQ multiplex PCR. Altogether about 110,000 clones are present, 70% to 90% being singletons, with the ten largest covering 2.5% to 3.5%. A remark on this clone: Its antigen is not identified.

CDR1 is SGDLS, CDR2 YYNGEE, per germline. CDR3 size: 15 residues. V shed 2 bases and J 2 bases; nucleotides not matched to a gene: 2. The chain recombines TRBV9 with TRBJ2-3, with 10 positions matching TRBD2. The sequencing here drew on peripheral blood, taken on day 0 of AZD1222 vaccination. This TCR was recovered from an adult in good health. CDR3 in amino acids: CASSVTSGDTDTQYF. CDR3 DNA: TGTGCCAGCAGCGTCACTAGCGGGGACACAGATACGCAGTATTTT.